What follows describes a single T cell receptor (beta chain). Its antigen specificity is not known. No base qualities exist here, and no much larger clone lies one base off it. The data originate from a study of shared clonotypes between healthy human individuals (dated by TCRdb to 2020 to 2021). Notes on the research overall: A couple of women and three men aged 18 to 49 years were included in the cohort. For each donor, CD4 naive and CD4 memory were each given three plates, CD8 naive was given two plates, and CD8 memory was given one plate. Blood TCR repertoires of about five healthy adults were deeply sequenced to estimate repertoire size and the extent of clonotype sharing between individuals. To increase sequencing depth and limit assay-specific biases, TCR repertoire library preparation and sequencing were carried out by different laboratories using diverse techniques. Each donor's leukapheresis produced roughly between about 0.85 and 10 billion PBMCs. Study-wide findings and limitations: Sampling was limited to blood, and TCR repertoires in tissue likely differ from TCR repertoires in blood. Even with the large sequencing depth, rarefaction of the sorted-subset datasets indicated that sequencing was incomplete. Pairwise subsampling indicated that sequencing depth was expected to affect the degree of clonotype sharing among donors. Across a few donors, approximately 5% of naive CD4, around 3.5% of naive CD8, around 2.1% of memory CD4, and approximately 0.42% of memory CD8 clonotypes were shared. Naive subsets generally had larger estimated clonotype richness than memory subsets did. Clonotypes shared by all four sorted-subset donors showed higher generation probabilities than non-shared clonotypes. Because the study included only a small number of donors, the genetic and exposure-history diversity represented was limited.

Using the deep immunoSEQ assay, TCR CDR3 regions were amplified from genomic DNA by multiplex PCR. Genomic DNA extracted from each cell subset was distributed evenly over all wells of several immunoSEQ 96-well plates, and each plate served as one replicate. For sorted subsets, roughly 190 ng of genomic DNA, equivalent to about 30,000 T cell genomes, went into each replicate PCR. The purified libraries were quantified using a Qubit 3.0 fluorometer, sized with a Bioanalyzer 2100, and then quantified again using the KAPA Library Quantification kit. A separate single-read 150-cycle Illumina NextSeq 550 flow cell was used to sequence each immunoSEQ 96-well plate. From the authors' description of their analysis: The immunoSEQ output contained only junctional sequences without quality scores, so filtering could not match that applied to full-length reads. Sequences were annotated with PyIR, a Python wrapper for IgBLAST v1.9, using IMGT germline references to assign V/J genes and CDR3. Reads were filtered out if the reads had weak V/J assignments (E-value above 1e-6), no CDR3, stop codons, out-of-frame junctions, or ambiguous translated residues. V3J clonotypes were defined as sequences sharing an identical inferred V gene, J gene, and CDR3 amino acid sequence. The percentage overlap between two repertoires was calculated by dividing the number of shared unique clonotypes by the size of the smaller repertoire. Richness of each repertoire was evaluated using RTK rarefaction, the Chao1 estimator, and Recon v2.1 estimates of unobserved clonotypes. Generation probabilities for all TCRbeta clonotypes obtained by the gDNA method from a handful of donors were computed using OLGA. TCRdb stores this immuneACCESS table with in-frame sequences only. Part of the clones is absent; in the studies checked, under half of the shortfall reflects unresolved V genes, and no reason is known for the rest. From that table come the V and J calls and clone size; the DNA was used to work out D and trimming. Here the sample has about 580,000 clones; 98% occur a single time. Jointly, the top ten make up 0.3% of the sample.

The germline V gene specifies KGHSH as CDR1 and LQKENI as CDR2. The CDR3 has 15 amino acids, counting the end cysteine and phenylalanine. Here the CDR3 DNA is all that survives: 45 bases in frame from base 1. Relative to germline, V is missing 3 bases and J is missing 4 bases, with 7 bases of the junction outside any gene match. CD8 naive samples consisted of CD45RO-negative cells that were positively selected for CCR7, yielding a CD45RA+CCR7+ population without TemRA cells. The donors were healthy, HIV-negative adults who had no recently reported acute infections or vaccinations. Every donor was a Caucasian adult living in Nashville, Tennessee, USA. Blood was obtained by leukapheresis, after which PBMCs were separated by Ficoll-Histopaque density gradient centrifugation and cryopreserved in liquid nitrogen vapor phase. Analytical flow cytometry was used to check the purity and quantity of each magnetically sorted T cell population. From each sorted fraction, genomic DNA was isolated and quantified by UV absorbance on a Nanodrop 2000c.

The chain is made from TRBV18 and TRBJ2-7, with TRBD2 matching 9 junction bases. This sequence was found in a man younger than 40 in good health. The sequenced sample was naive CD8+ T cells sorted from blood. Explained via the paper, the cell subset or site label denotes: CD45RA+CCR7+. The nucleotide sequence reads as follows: TGTGCCAGCTCACCCGGGCGGGAGGGCCGGTACGAGCAGTACTTC. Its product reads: CASSPGREGRYEQYF.